This paragraph covers one TCR beta chain sequence. The sample belongs to a study of CD8 T cells in Susac syndrome. RNA in amounts of about 0.5 to 1 ug was reverse transcribed with random hexamers. The CDR3 of TCR beta was amplified by immunoSEQ multiplex PCR across 54 Vbeta and 13 Jbeta. TCRdb called the immunoSEQ multiplex PCR reads again in MiXCR, with one record for every CDR3 protein. The table has roughly 180,000 distinct CDR3 sequences, over 85% seen once. The CDR3 covers 13 residues. Germline-derived CDR1 and CDR2 are MNHEY and SVGAGI. V dropped 8 bases and J dropped 0 bases, with 9 bases sitting between them.

The chain couples TRBV6-5 to TRBJ2-3, with D uncertain. The clonotype comes from a human donor in good health. Sequenced: CD4+ T cells from PBMCs. CDR3 sequence reads: CASYGYSTDTQYF. For the CDR3, the DNA is TGTGCCAGCTACGGCTACAGCACAGATACGCAGTATTTT.